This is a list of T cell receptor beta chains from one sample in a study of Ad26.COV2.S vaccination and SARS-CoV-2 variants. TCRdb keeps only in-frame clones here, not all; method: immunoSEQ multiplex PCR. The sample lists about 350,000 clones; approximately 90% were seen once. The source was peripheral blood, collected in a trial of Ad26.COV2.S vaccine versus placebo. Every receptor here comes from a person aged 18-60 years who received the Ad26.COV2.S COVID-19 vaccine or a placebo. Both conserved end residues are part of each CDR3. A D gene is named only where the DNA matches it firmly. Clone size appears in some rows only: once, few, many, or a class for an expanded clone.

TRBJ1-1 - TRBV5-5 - CASSPTTEMNTEAFF TGTGCCAGCAGCCCAACGACAGAGATGAACACTGAAGCTTTCTTT
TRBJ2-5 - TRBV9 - CASSVFVGNQETQYF TGTGCCAGCAGCGTCTTTGTAGGGAACCAAGAGACCCAGTACTTC
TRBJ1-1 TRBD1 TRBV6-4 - CASSDTDRGRGSFVNTEAFF TGTGCCAGCAGTGACACCGACAGGGGGCGCGGGTCATTTGTGAACACTGAAGCTTTCTTT
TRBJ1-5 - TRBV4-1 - CASSPRDNSNQPQHF TGCGCCAGCAGCCCGAGGGACAATAGCAATCAGCCCCAGCATTTT
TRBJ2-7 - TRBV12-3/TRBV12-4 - CASSFQIIYEQYF TGTGCCAGCAGTTTTCAGATTATCTACGAGCAGTACTTC
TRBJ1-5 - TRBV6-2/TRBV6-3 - CASSYSGSNQPQHF TGTGCCAGCAGTTACTCCGGGAGCAATCAGCCCCAGCATTTT
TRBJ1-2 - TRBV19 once CASSGGYYGYTF TGTGCCAGTAGTGGGGGCTACTATGGCTACACCTTC
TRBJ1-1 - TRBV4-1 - CASSQDHGVRRAEAFF TGCGCCAGCAGCCAAGATCACGGGGTCCGGAGGGCTGAAGCTTTCTTT
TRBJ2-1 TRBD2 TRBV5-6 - CASSPAGAGGPDEQFF TGTGCCAGCAGCCCCGCCGGGGCGGGGGGGCCCGATGAGCAGTTCTTC
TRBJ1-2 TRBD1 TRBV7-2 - CASSLEGAYGYTF TGTGCCAGCAGCTTAGAGGGGGCCTATGGCTACACCTTC
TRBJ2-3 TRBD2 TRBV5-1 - CASSYGTTDTQYF TGCGCCAGCAGCTATGGGACTACCGATACGCAGTATTTT
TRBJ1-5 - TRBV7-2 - CASSPEGWQPQHF TGTGCCAGCAGCCCAGAGGGCTGGCAGCCCCAGCATTTT
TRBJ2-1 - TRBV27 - CASSLREASSAQQFF TGTGCCAGCAGTTTAAGGGAGGCCAGCTCCGCGCAGCAGTTCTTC
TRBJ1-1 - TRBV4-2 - CASSQVRVGMNTEAFF TGTGCCAGCAGCCAAGTAAGGGTTGGCATGAACACTGAAGCTTTCTTT
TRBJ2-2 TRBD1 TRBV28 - CASTFGTGTNTGELFF TGTGCCAGCACCTTCGGGACAGGAACGAACACCGGGGAGCTGTTTTTT
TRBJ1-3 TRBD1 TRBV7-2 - CASRPGGSGNTIYF TGTGCCAGCCGCCCAGGGGGCAGTGGAAACACCATATATTTT
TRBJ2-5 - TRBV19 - CASSPGAEETQYF TGTGCCAGTAGTCCGGGGGCGGAAGAGACCCAGTACTTC
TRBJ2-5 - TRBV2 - CASSEAPGGRETQYF TGTGCCAGCAGTGAAGCGCCGGGGGGCCGGGAGACCCAGTACTTC
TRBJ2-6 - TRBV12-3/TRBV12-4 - CASEKSGANVLTF TGTGCCAGCGAAAAGTCTGGGGCCAACGTCCTGACTTTC
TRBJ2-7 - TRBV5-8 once CASSLLHYEQYF TGTGCCAGCAGCTTGCTTCACTACGAGCAGTACTTC
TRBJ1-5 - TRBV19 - CASQPFGQSGNQPQHF TGTGCCAGCCAACCTTTCGGACAAAGCGGCAATCAGCCCCAGCATTTT
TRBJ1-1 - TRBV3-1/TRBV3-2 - CASSQGEKWGLKGNTEAFF TGTGCCAGCAGCCAAGGAGAGAAATGGGGCCTGAAAGGGAACACTGAAGCTTTCTTT
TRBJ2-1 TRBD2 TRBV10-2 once CASREQAGAAYNEQFF TGCGCCAGCAGGGAACAAGCGGGAGCAGCCTACAATGAGCAGTTCTTC
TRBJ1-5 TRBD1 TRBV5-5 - CASSLGPGQRINQPQHF TGTGCCAGCAGCTTAGGACCGGGACAGCGCATCAATCAGCCCCAGCATTTT
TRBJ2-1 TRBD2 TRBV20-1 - CSASLPAGGYNEQFF TGCAGTGCTAGTTTGCCAGCGGGAGGCTACAATGAGCAGTTCTTC
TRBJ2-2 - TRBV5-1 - CASSLIQGPGELFF TGCGCCAGCAGCTTGATACAGGGTCCCGGGGAGCTGTTTTTT
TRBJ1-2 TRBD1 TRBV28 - CASSFADRDYGYTF TGTGCCAGCAGTTTTGCGGACAGGGACTATGGCTACACCTTC
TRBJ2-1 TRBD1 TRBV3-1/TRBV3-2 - CASSLGPGQGSNEQFF TGTGCCAGCAGCTTAGGCCCAGGACAGGGGAGTAATGAGCAGTTCTTC
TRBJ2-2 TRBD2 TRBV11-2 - CASSRLAGANTGELFF TGTGCCAGCAGCCGCCTAGCGGGGGCGAACACCGGGGAGCTGTTTTTT
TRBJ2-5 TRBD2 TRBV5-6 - CASSRLPHGGETQYF TGTGCCAGCAGCCGTTTGCCGCACGGGGGGGAGACCCAGTACTTC
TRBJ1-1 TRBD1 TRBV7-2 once CASSFSGQAGTEAFF TGTGCCAGCAGCTTTTCCGGACAGGCGGGAACTGAAGCTTTCTTT
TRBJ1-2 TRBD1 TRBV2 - CASSEAGYRGGYTF TGTGCCAGCAGTGAAGCGGGCTACAGGGGTGGCTACACCTTC
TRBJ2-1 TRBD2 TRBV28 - CASKPQLAGVDEQFF TGTGCCAGCAAGCCCCAGTTAGCGGGAGTCGATGAGCAGTTCTTC
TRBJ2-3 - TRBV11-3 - CASSLDPGNTQYF TGTGCCAGCAGCTTAGATCCTGGGAATACGCAGTATTTT
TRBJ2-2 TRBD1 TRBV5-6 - CASSLLQGAATGELFF TGTGCCAGCAGCCTCCTTCAGGGGGCGGCCACCGGGGAGCTGTTTTTT
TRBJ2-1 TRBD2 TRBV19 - CASQGGRSYNEQFF TGTGCTAGCCAAGGCGGGAGGTCCTACAATGAGCAGTTCTTC
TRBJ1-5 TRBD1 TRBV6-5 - CASAWGQEDQPQHF TGTGCCAGTGCCTGGGGACAGGAGGATCAGCCCCAGCATTTT
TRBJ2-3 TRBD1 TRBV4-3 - CASSQDSWDRSTDTQYF TGCGCCAGCAGCCAAGATAGCTGGGACAGAAGCACAGATACGCAGTATTTT
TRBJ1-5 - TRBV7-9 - CASSLLGYNQPQHF TGTGCCAGCAGCTTACTCGGTTACAATCAGCCCCAGCATTTT
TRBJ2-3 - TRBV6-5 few CASAFSDTQYF TGTGCCAGCGCCTTTTCCGATACGCAGTATTTT
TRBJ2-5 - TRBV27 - CASRRATQETQYF TGTGCCAGTAGGAGGGCGACCCAAGAGACCCAGTACTTC
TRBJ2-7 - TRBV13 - CASSPRRGTVSYEQYF TGTGCCAGCAGCCCTCGGCGGGGGACAGTCTCCTACGAGCAGTACTTC
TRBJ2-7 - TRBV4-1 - CASSRTGTGYEQYF TGCGCCAGCAGCCGGACCGGGACGGGCTACGAGCAGTACTTC
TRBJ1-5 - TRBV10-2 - CASSEGGYSQPQHF TGCGCCAGCAGTGAGGGAGGGTACAGTCAGCCCCAGCATTTT
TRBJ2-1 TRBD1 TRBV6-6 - CASSFRTGEGNEQFF TGTGCCAGCAGTTTCCGGACAGGGGAAGGCAATGAGCAGTTCTTC
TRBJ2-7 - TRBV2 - CASKRLASSYEQYF TGTGCCAGCAAAAGGCTAGCGAGCTCCTACGAGCAGTACTTC
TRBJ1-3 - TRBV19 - CASSNVWVSDYSGNTIYF TGTGCCAGTAGTAACGTTTGGGTTTCGGACTACTCTGGAAACACCATATATTTT
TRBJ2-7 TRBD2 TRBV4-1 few CASSQESLAGLSRSYEQYF TGCGCCAGCAGCCAAGAGTCACTAGCGGGCCTATCCCGCTCCTACGAGCAGTACTTC
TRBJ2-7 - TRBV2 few CASREGAREQYF TGTGCCAGCAGGGAGGGGGCGAGGGAGCAGTACTTC
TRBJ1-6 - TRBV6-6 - CASSNQDGAPLHF TGTGCCAGCAGTAACCAAGACGGGGCTCCCCTCCACTTT
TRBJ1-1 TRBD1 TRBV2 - CASSSQGDEAFF TGTGCCAGCAGTTCACAGGGGGATGAAGCTTTCTTT
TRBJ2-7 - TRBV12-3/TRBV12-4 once CASSLNEPYEQYF TGTGCCAGCAGTTTAAATGAACCCTACGAGCAGTACTTC